The clone carrying this T cell receptor (beta chain) was detected many times. The data belong to a study of read filtering for tumor transcriptome and immune sequencing. The CDR3 contains 14 residues. V was cut by 7 bases and J by 2 bases, with 15 bases left in between. The germline CDR1 and CDR2 sequences are MNHNY and SVGAGI (reference sequence). Molecular barcoded adaptors covering alpha/delta and beta/gamma chains were used on roughly 400 ng RNA. TCRdb ran MiXCR on the reads and lists one entry per CDR3 protein. The sample contains fewer than 30,000 distinct CDR3 sequences, roughly an eighth of which appear only once.

Sequenced sample: a population of CD138-negative cells sorted from bone marrow. The chain uses TRBV6-6 and TRBJ2-7; weak D call: TRBD2 (5 bases). This clonotype was obtained from a donor aged 40 or older with multiple myeloma. The CDR3, as DNA: TGTGCCAGCAATATGCTAGCCGCAGCCTACGAGCAGTACTTC. Translated, it gives CASNMLAAAYEQYF.